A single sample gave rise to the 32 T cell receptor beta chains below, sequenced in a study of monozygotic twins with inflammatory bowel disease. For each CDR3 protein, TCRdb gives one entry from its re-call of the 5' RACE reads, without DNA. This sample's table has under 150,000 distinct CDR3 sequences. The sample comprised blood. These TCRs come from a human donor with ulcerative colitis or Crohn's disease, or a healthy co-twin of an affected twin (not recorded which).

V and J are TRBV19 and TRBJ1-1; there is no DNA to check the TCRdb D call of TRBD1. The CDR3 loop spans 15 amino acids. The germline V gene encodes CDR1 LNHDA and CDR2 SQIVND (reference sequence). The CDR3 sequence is CASRRQGIMNTEAFF. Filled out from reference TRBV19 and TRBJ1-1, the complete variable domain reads DGGITQSPKYLFRKEGQNVTLSCEQNLNHDAMYWYRQDPGQGLRLIYYSQIVNDFQKGDIAEGYSVSREKKESFPLTVTSAQKNPTAFYLCASRRQGIMNTEAFFGQGTRLTVV.

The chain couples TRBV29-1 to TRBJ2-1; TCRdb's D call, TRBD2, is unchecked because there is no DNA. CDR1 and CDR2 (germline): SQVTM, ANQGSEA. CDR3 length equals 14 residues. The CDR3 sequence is CSVGLAGGYNEQFF.

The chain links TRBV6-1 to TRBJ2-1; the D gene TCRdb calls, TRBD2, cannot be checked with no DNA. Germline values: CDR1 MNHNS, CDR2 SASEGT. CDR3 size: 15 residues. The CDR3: CASTQASGGAKEQFF.

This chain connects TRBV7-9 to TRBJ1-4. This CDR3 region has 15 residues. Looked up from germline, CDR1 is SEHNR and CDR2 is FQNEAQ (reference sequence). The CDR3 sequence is CASSLASATNEKLFF.

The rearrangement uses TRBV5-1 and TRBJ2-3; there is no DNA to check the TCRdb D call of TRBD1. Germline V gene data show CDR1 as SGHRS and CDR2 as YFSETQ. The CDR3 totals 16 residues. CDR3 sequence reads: CASSPTRQGNTDTQYF.

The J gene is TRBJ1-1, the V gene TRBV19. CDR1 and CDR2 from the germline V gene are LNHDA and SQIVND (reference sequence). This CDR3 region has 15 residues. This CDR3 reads CASSIRTLTGTEAFF.

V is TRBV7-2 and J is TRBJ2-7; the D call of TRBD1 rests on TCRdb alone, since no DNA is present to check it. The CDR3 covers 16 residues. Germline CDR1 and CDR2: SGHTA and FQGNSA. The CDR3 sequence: CASSLRRDSPKDEQYF. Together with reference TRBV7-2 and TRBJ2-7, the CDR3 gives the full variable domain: GAGVSQSPSNKVTEKGKDVELRCDPISGHTALYWYRQSLGQGLEFLIYFQGNSAPDKSGLPSDRFSAERTGGSVSTLTIQRTQQEDSAVYLCASSLRRDSPKDEQYFGPGTRLTVT.

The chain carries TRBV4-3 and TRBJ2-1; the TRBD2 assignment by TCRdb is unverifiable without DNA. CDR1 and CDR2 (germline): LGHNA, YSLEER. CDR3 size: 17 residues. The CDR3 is CASSQGAAGGSYNEQFF.

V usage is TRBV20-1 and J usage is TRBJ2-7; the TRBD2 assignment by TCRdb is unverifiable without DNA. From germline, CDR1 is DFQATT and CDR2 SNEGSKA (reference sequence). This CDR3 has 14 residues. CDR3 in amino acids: CSARPQGPSYEQYF.

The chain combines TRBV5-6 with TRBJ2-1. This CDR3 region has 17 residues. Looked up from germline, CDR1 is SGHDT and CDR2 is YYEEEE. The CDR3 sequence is CASSLAKWGSSYNEQFF.

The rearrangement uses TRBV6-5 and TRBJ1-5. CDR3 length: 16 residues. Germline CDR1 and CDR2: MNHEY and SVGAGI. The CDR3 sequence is CASSYSFSQSNQPQHF.

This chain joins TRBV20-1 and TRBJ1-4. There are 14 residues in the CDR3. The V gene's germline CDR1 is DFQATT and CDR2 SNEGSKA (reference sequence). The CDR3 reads CSARDAGGREKLFF.

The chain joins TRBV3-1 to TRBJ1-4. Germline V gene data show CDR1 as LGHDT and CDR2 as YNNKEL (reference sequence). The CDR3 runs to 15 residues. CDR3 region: CASSQARRSNEKLFF.

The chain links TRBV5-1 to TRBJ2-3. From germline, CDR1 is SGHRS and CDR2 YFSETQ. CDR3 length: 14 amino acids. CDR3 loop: CASTIFYSTDTQYF.

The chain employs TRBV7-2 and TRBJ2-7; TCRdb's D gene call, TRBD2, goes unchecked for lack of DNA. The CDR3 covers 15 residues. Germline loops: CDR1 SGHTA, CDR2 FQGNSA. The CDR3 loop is CASSSSGTRSYEQYF. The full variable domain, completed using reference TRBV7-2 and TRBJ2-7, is GAGVSQSPSNKVTEKGKDVELRCDPISGHTALYWYRQSLGQGLEFLIYFQGNSAPDKSGLPSDRFSAERTGGSVSTLTIQRTQQEDSAVYLCASSSSGTRSYEQYFGPGTRLTVT.

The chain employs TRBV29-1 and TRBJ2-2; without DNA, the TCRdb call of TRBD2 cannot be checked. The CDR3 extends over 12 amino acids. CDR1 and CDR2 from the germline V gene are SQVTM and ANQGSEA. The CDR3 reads CSGSARAGELFF.

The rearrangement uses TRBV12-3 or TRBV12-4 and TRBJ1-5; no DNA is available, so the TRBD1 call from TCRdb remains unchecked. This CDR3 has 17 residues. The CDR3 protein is CASSLALGGISNQPQHF.

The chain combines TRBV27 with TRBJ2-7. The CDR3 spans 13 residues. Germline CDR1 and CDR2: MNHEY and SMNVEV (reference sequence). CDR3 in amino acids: CATRITGAYEQYF.

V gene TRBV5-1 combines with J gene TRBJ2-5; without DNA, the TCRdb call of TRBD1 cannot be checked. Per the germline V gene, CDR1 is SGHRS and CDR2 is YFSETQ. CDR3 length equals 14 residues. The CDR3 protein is CASSPRVPQETQYF. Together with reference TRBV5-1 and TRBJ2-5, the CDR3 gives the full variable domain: KAGVTQTPRYLIKTRGQQVTLSCSPISGHRSVSWYQQTPGQGLQFLFEYFSETQRNKGNFPGRFSGRQFSNSRSEMNVSTLELGDSALYLCASSPRVPQETQYFGPGTRLLVL.

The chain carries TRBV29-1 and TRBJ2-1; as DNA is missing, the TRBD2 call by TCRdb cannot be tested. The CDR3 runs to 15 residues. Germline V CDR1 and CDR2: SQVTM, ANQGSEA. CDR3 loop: CSVAGTSGGANEQFF.

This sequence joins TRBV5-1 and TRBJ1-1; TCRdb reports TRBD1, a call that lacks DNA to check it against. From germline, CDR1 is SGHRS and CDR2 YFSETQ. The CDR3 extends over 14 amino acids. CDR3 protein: CASSSRDMNTEAFF.

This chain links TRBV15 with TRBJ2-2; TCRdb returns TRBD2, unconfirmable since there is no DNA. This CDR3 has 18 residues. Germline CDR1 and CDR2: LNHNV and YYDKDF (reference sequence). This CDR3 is CATSRDGQASGFTGELFF.

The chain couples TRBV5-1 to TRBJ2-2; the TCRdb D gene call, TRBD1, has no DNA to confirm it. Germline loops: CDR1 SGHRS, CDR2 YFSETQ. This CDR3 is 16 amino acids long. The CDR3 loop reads CASRGGGAQNTGELFF.

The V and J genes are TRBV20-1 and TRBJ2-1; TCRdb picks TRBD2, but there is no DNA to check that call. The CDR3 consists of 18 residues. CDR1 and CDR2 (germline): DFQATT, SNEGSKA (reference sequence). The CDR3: CSALNLGTSGGKYNEQFF.

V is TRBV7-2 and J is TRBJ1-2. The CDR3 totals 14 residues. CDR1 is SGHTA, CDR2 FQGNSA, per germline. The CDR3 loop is CASSLVGRDYGYTF. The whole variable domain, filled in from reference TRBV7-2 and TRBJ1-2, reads GAGVSQSPSNKVTEKGKDVELRCDPISGHTALYWYRQSLGQGLEFLIYFQGNSAPDKSGLPSDRFSAERTGGSVSTLTIQRTQQEDSAVYLCASSLVGRDYGYTFGSGTRLTVV.

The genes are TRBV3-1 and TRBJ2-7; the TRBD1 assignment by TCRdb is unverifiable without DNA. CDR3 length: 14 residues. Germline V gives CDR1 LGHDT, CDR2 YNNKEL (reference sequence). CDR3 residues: CASSQGTGGLEQYF.

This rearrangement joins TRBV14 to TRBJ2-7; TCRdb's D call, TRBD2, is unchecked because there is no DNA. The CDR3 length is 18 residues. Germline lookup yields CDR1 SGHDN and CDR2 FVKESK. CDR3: CASSQYRTSGGKSYEQYF. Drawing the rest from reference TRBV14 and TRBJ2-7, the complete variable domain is EAGVTQFPSHSVIEKGQTVTLRCDPISGHDNLYWYRRVMGKEIKFLLHFVKESKQDESGMPNNRFLAERTGGTYSTLKVQPAELEDSGVYFCASSQYRTSGGKSYEQYFGPGTRLTVT.

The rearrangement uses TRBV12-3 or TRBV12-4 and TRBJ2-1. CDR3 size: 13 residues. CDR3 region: CASIRGNYNEQFF.

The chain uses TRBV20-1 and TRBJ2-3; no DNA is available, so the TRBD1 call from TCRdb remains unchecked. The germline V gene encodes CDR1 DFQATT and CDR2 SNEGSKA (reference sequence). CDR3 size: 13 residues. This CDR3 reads CSATTQGTDTQYF.

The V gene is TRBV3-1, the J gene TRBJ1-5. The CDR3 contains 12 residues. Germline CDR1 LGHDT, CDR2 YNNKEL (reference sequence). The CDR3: CASSKTNQPQHF.

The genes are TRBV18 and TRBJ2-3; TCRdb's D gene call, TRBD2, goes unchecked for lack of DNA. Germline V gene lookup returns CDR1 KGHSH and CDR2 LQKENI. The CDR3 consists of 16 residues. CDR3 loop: CASSLQTSGLADTQYF. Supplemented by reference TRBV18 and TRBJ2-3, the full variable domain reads NAGVMQNPRHLVRRRGQEARLRCSPMKGHSHVYWYRQLPEEGLKFMVYLQKENIIDESGMPKERFSAEFPKEGPSILRIQQVVRGDSAAYFCASSLQTSGLADTQYFGPGTRLTVL.

This CDR3 reads CASSLTGEANYGYTF. The chain links TRBV5-1 to TRBJ1-2; TCRdb reports TRBD1, a call that lacks DNA to check it against. Germline CDR1 SGHRS, CDR2 YFSETQ. CDR3 length: 15 residues.